These 23 T cell receptor beta chains originate from one sample sequenced in a study of blood T cell repertoires in COVID-19 (dated by TCRdb to 2019 to 2021). Library preparation employed the immunoSEQ multiplex PCR assay. In its TCRdb copy, this immuneACCESS table keeps in-frame sequences only and misses some clones. Where compared with another copy, unresolved V genes explain less than half of these, and the others have no known cause. Present in this sample are tens of thousands of clones, around 84% of which were seen just once. Of the sample, 35% is held by the ten largest clones. The sequenced sample consisted of peripheral blood. The receptor source for this set is a man older than 75 with acute or convalescent COVID-19.

This chain connects TRBV5-1 to TRBJ1-6, with a tentative D call TRBD1 (6 bases). This CDR3 has 17 residues. Germline CDR1 reads SGHRS; CDR2 reads YFSETQ. V was pared by 0 bases and J by 7 bases, with 17 bases between. As DNA, the CDR3 is TGCGCCAGCAGCTTGGCCTCACCCACAGGGAGCAATTCACCCCTCCACTTT. Translated, it gives CASSLASPTGSNSPLHF.

J is TRBJ1-2 and V is TRBV27, with 7 bases aligning to TRBD1. CDR3 length: 14 residues. Germline-derived CDR1 and CDR2 are MNHEY and SMNVEV (reference sequence). Losses at the gene ends were 5 bases for V and 1 base for J; bases not matched to a gene: 4. CDR3: CASSVGTVNYGYTF. In DNA, the CDR3 is TGTGCCAGCAGTGTCGGGACAGTTAACTATGGCTACACCTTC.

The CDR3 spells CASSLAGGGMIDNEQFF. CDR3 sequence (DNA): TGTGCCAGCAGCTTAGCGGGGGGGGGAATGATCGACAATGAGCAGTTCTTC. The chain couples TRBV11-3 to TRBJ2-1; 8 bases are shared with TRBD2. Germline V gene sequence: CDR1 SGHNT, CDR2 YENEEA. The trim removed 1 base at V and 5 bases at J, leaving 10 bases unmatched. The CDR3 runs to 17 residues.

CDR3 amino acids: CASSLGQGVYTGELFF. DNA of the CDR3: TGTGCCAGCAGCTTAGGGCAGGGTGTGTACACCGGGGAGCTGTTTTTT. The chain combines TRBV11-3 with TRBJ2-2, with D possibly being TRBD1 (5 bases). V was pared by 1 base and J by 3 bases, with 12 bases between. The CDR3 runs to 16 residues. CDR1 SGHNT and CDR2 YENEEA come from the germline V gene.

The chain combines TRBV30 with TRBJ2-1, with 12 bases identical to TRBD1. The CDR3 covers 15 residues. V dropped 1 base and J dropped 13; count of bases not matched to a gene: 11. Germline V gene lookup returns CDR1 GTSNPN and CDR2 SVGIG (reference sequence). The CDR3: CAWSAVGQGAFGQFF. As DNA, the CDR3 is TGTGCCTGGAGTGCTGTGGGACAGGGGGCGTTTGGACAGTTCTTC.

This chain uses TRBV21-1 with TRBJ1-3. TRBV21-1 is listed as a pseudogene. This CDR3 has 17 residues. DNA for the CDR3: TGTGCCAGCAGCCAAGAAGTGCCAGGGCGGGGGTCTAACACCATATATTTT. Translating gives CASSQEVPGRGSNTIYF.

The CDR3 DNA is TGTGCCAGCAGCCTCCGACAGACGAACACCGGGGAGCTGTTTTTT. Translation gives CASSLRQTNTGELFF. The chain recombines TRBV7-6 with TRBJ2-2; possibly TRBD1 for D (5 bases). In germline, CDR1 is SGHVS, CDR2 FNYEAQ. V lost 5 bases and J lost 0, with 10 bases in between. The CDR3 is 15 amino acids. The full variable domain, rest sourced from reference TRBV7-6 and TRBJ2-2, is GAGVSQSPRYKVTKRGQDVALRCDPISGHVSLYWYRQALGQGPEFLTYFNYEAQQDKSGLPNDRFSAERPEGSISTLTIQRTEQRDSAMYRCASSLRQTNTGELFFGEGSRLTVL.

This clone occurred once. The V call is TRBV7-9, the J call TRBJ2-5; 10 nucleotides match TRBD1. V trimming: 4 bases; J trimming: 2 bases; junction bases outside the gene matches: 4. Germline CDR1 and CDR2: SEHNR and FQNEAQ (reference sequence). The CDR3 loop spans 15 amino acids. DNA for the CDR3: TGTGCCAGCAGCTCCCAGGGACAGGGGCAAGAGACCCAGTACTTC. Amino acid sequence: CASSSQGQGQETQYF.

The genes are TRBV12-3 or TRBV12-4 and TRBJ1-5; D is unresolved. This CDR3 is built from 13 residues. V lost 6 bases, J lost 6 bases, and 12 bases lay in between. CDR3 loop: CASSRTEFQPQHF. For the CDR3, the DNA is TGTGCCAGCAGCCGTACAGAGTTTCAGCCCCAGCATTTT.

The chain carries TRBV5-1 and TRBJ1-1, with TRBD1 matching over 11 bases. V was pared by 4 bases and J by 5 bases, with 4 bases of the junction left unmatched. This CDR3 spans 14 amino acids. Germline assignment: CDR1 SGHRS and CDR2 YFSETQ. CDR3 bases: TGCGCCAGCAGCAGGGACAGGGGGGATACTGAAGCTTTCTTT. Residues: CASSRDRGDTEAFF. Full variable domain (rest looked up from reference TRBV5-1 and TRBJ1-1): KAGVTQTPRYLIKTRGQQVTLSCSPISGHRSVSWYQQTPGQGLQFLFEYFSETQRNKGNFPGRFSGRQFSNSRSEMNVSTLELGDSALYLCASSRDRGDTEAFFGQGTRLTVV.

The chain combines TRBV18 with TRBJ2-5; possible D gene TRBD1, 5 bases. The V end was cut by 4 bases, the J end by 2 bases, with 11 bases between. The CDR3 length is 14 residues. Germline CDR1 is KGHSH and CDR2 is LQKENI. The CDR3 reads CASSLSQGQETQYF. The CDR3 DNA reads as TGTGCCAGCTCACTTTCTCAGGGTCAAGAGACCCAGTACTTC.

The chain links TRBV5-1 to TRBJ1-1, with D maybe TRBD1 (5 bases). Trimming left V 4 bases short and J 0 bases short, with 16 bases between. This CDR3 is 16 amino acids long. CDR1 SGHRS and CDR2 YFSETQ come from the germline V gene. CDR3 in DNA: TGCGCCAGCAGCCCCTCGCAGGGTTCCATGAACACTGAAGCTTTCTTT. It codes for CASSPSQGSMNTEAFF.

The chain combines TRBV6-4 with TRBJ1-2; the D is unclear. This CDR3 region has 12 residues. Germline V gives CDR1 MRHNA, CDR2 SNTAGT. The V end lost 1 base, the J end lost 8 bases, and 8 bases lay between the germline ends. In DNA form, the CDR3 reads TGTGCCAGCAGTGACTTCAACACGGGCTACACCTTC. It codes for CASSDFNTGYTF.

This chain connects TRBV6-5 to TRBJ2-7; 9 bases are shared with TRBD1. Germline V gene lookup returns CDR1 MNHEY and CDR2 SVGAGI. Germline trimming cut 6 bases from V and 3 bases from J; bases unmatched to any gene: 6. This CDR3 has 14 amino acids. CDR3 region: CASRGRGQGYEQYF. The CDR3 DNA follows: TGTGCCAGCAGGGGCCGGGGACAGGGCTACGAGCAGTACTTC.

The rearrangement joins TRBV18 to TRBJ2-6; 11 nucleotides agree with TRBD1. V dropped 4 bases and J dropped 2; count of bases not matched to a gene: 4. The germline V gene has CDR1 KGHSH and CDR2 LQKENI. The CDR3 is made up of 17 amino acids. The CDR3 bases are TGTGCCAGCTCACGCCGGACAGGGGGCGCTGGGGCCAACGTCCTGACTTTC. Protein: CASSRRTGGAGANVLTF.

Remarks on this clone: The germline gene is not matched at one end of the junction; a read error may be the cause. Other DNA sequences of this sample code for an identical CDR3. This chain uses TRBV7-8 with TRBJ2-2; TRBD1 matches 10 bases. The CDR3 consists of 20 residues. Germline V gives CDR1 SGHVS, CDR2 FQNEAQ. DNA of the CDR3: TGTGCCAGCAGCTTAGCTTATCTCACTAGGGGACAGGGGAACACCGGGGAGTTGTTTTTT. It encodes CASSLAYLTRGQGNTGELFF.

The chain recombines TRBV4-1 with TRBJ1-1, with a possible D match to TRBD1 (6 bases). The length of the CDR3 is 13 residues. Trimming took 0 bases from V and 4 from J, leaving 6 bases between them. Germline V gives CDR1 MGHRA, CDR2 YSYEKL. CDR3 protein: CASSQDRGTEAFF. The CDR3 nucleotides read TGCGCCAGCAGCCAAGACAGGGGCACTGAAGCTTTCTTT.

This rearrangement joins TRBV7-9 to TRBJ1-1; 11 nucleotides align to TRBD1. The J segment lost 1 base and the V segment lost 5 bases, leaving 12 bases of the junction unmatched. The CDR3 has 18 residues. CDR1 SEHNR and CDR2 FQNEAQ come from the germline V gene (reference sequence). CDR3 bases: TGTGCCAGCAGCGCAGGGGGCGGACAGGGGGCACGGAACACTGAAGCTTTCTTT. It is translated as CASSAGGGQGARNTEAFF.

This clone was observed once. The rearrangement uses TRBV6-4 and TRBJ1-6, with D possibly being TRBD1 (5 bases). This CDR3 spans 14 amino acids. The V end was cut by 0 bases, the J end by 10 bases, with 10 bases between. Germline loops: CDR1 MRHNA, CDR2 SNTAGT. The CDR3 is CASSDSGGESPLHF. DNA of the CDR3: TGTGCCAGCAGTGACTCCGGGGGAGAATCACCCCTCCACTTT.

V is TRBV5-1 and J is TRBJ1-2; D gene uncertain. The CDR3 spans 13 residues. Germline V gene lookup returns CDR1 SGHRS and CDR2 YFSETQ. The V and J ends lost 0 bases and 4 bases respectively, with 7 bases between them. CDR3 nucleotide sequence: TGCGCCAGCAGCTTGGGGGCACGCTATGGCTACACCTTC. Its protein product is CASSLGARYGYTF.

This clone was observed a few times. This sequence joins TRBV18 and TRBJ2-7, with D unresolved. V was cut by 2 bases and J by 7 bases, with 12 bases left in between. The CDR3 has 13 residues. The germline gives CDR1 KGHSH, CDR2 LQKENI. The chain's CDR3 is CASSPAPQREQYF. The CDR3 nucleotides are TGTGCCAGCTCACCAGCCCCTCAGAGGGAGCAGTACTTC.

The chain couples TRBV5-6 to TRBJ2-2; the match to TRBD1 covers 12 bases. The CDR3 contains 15 residues. The trim removed 4 bases at V and 6 bases at J, leaving 4 bases unmatched. Germline CDR1 reads SGHDT; CDR2 reads YYEEEE. The CDR3 region has the DNA TGTGCCAGCAGCGGGGACAGGGGGCGTCCCGGGGAGCTGTTTTTT. Amino acids: CASSGDRGRPGELFF.

The chain's CDR3 is CASGPTTVPNTGELFF. CDR3 nucleotides: TGTGCTAGTGGCCCAACCACGGTTCCTAACACCGGGGAGCTGTTTTTT. The rearrangement links TRBV12-5 to TRBJ2-2; D is ambiguous. In germline, CDR1 is LGHNT, CDR2 FRNRAP. The CDR3 has 16 residues. The V and J ends lost 6 bases and 2 bases respectively, with 16 bases between them.